A single sample gave rise to the 27 T cell receptor beta chains below, sequenced in a study of CXCR3-negative and CXCR3-positive naive CD8 T cells. Libraries of TRB cDNA were made by 5' RACE and carried UMIs. No DNA is given; TCRdb re-called the 5' RACE reads and lists each CDR3 protein once. The sample table includes about 130,000 distinct CDR3 sequences. The source material was naive CXCR3- CD8+ T cells from blood. Subset: CD45RO-CCR7+CD27+CD95- naive CD8+ T cells lacking CXCR3 (TNR3-). The receptors stem from a human donor in good health. Some clones in this sample may be carry-over from other donors' samples.

This chain links TRBV13 with TRBJ2-7. The germline V gene encodes CDR1 PRHDT and CDR2 FYEKMQ (reference sequence). The CDR3 consists of 14 residues. This chain's CDR3 is CASSSRTDSYEQYF.

V and J are TRBV7-8 and TRBJ1-4; TCRdb gives TRBD1 as the D gene, but with no DNA this cannot be confirmed. The CDR3 covers 15 residues. Germline V gives CDR1 SGHVS, CDR2 FQNEAQ. The CDR3 loop reads CASSSRTGRHEKLFF.

The CDR3 region is CASSYGLAGGTDTQYF. The V gene is TRBV7-3, the J gene TRBJ2-3; the D call of TRBD2 rests on TCRdb alone, since no DNA is present to check it. The CDR3 runs 16 residues. Germline V gene sequence: CDR1 SGHTA, CDR2 FQGTGA.

V usage is TRBV7-2 and J usage is TRBJ2-3; TCRdb calls TRBD2, which cannot be checked without DNA. The CDR3 totals 18 residues. Germline values: CDR1 SGHTA, CDR2 FQGNSA. The CDR3 loop reads CASSLAPGLAGYTDTQYF.

The rearrangement links TRBV10-3 to TRBJ1-6; TCRdb's D call, TRBD1, is unchecked because there is no DNA. Germline V gene lookup returns CDR1 ENHRY and CDR2 SYGVKD. The CDR3 extends over 15 amino acids. The CDR3 here is CAISETGQGASPLHF.

V usage is TRBV27 and J usage is TRBJ2-7; TCRdb names TRBD1, which stays unverified in the absence of DNA. This CDR3 has 14 amino acids. Germline CDR1 MNHEY, CDR2 SMNVEV (reference sequence). CDR3 sequence: CASSFGPGNYEQYF.

The V call is TRBV7-9, the J call TRBJ1-1; there is no DNA to check the TCRdb D call of TRBD1. This CDR3 contains 13 residues. Germline V gene sequence: CDR1 SEHNR, CDR2 FQNEAQ (reference sequence). The CDR3 region is CASSPPSAQGAFF.

V gene TRBV6-6 combines with J gene TRBJ2-7. Germline assignment: CDR1 MNHNY and CDR2 SVGAGI (reference sequence). The CDR3 is made up of 14 amino acids. The CDR3 loop reads CATSYEVASYEQYF.

The rearrangement joins TRBV13 to TRBJ2-3. The CDR3 spans 15 residues. Germline lookup yields CDR1 PRHDT and CDR2 FYEKMQ (reference sequence). The CDR3 is CASSLGVFSTDTQYF.

CDR3 amino acids: CASSLPGANNEQFF. This rearrangement joins TRBV12-3 or TRBV12-4 to TRBJ2-1; TCRdb names TRBD1, which stays unverified in the absence of DNA. The CDR3 sequence is 14 residues long.

This chain connects TRBV14 to TRBJ1-3; no DNA is available, so the TRBD1 call from TCRdb remains unchecked. The germline V gene has CDR1 SGHDN and CDR2 FVKESK. This CDR3 region has 13 residues. CDR3 sequence reads: CASRWTGAHTIYF.

The J gene is TRBJ2-6, the V gene TRBV6-6. The CDR3 runs to 14 residues. Germline V lookup: CDR1 MNHNY, CDR2 SVGAGI (reference sequence). The CDR3 loop reads CASSPRSGANVLTF.

CDR3 loop: CASSLGVWSGNTIYF. The chain joins TRBV7-8 to TRBJ1-3. The CDR3 length is 15 residues. CDR1 and CDR2 from the germline V gene are SGHVS and FQNEAQ.

The J gene is TRBJ2-1, the V gene TRBV11-2; the TRBD2 assignment by TCRdb is unverifiable without DNA. This CDR3 contains 20 residues. Germline V gene data show CDR1 as SGHAT and CDR2 as FQNNGV. Here the CDR3 reads CASSLALTSGGRGSYNEQFF.

V usage is TRBV2 and J usage is TRBJ2-7; TCRdb's D call of TRBD2 is untestable without DNA. Germline assignment: CDR1 SNHLY and CDR2 FYNNEI. The CDR3 covers 14 residues. The CDR3 reads CASSGVGERNEQYF. The full variable domain, with the rest looked up from reference TRBV2 and TRBJ2-7, is EPEVTQTPSHQVTQMGQEVILRCVPISNHLYFYWYRQILGQKVEFLVSFYNNEISEKSEIFDDQFSVERPDGSNFTLKIRSTKLEDSAMYFCASSGVGERNEQYFGPGTRLTVT.

The chain carries TRBV29-1 and TRBJ1-2; TCRdb's D call, TRBD1, is unchecked because there is no DNA. This CDR3 comprises 16 residues. CDR1 SQVTM and CDR2 ANQGSEA come from the germline V gene. CDR3: CSVVTTGSPRSDGYTF.

CDR3 region: CSAIAGGSYNEQFF. The rearrangement joins TRBV29-1 to TRBJ2-1; TCRdb's D call, TRBD2, is unchecked because there is no DNA. The germline gives CDR1 SQVTM, CDR2 ANQGSEA. This CDR3 has 14 amino acids.

The rearrangement links TRBV29-1 to TRBJ2-7; checking the TCRdb D call of TRBD1 is not possible without DNA. CDR3 size: 13 residues. Germline loops: CDR1 SQVTM, CDR2 ANQGSEA. The CDR3 spells CSVRTGVGYEQYF.

The chain links TRBV6-5 to TRBJ2-1; no DNA is available, so the TRBD2 call from TCRdb remains unchecked. This CDR3 contains 15 residues. In germline, CDR1 is MNHEY, CDR2 SVGAGI. The CDR3 protein is CASSYQAGAPSEQFF.

The chain uses TRBV5-1 and TRBJ1-2; TCRdb's assignment of TRBD1 cannot be checked, as there is no DNA. The CDR3 is 14 amino acids. Per germline, CDR1 SGHRS and CDR2 YFSETQ. Here the CDR3 reads CASSLETVFYGYTF.

The chain uses TRBV18 and TRBJ1-1; TCRdb's D call, TRBD1, is unchecked because there is no DNA. The CDR3 runs 15 residues. CDR1 and CDR2 from the germline V gene are KGHSH and LQKENI. The chain's CDR3 is CASSPGKGMNTEAFF.

The chain couples TRBV29-1 to TRBJ1-2; the D gene TCRdb calls, TRBD1, cannot be checked with no DNA. The CDR3 is 11 residues long. Germline CDR1 reads SQVTM; CDR2 reads ANQGSEA. CDR3 loop: CSAKTPNGYTF.

CDR3 amino acids: CASSLWMGQETQYF. This chain links TRBV28 with TRBJ2-5. The CDR3 is 14 residues long. Germline-derived CDR1 and CDR2 are MDHEN and SYDVKM.

The V and J genes are TRBV7-9 and TRBJ2-7; TCRdb gives TRBD1 as the D gene, but with no DNA this cannot be confirmed. This CDR3 has 14 amino acids. Germline V gene data show CDR1 as SEHNR and CDR2 as FQNEAQ (reference sequence). This CDR3 is CAGSSGGTGYEQYF.

V is TRBV12-5 and J is TRBJ2-1; TCRdb proposes TRBD1, but this gene call is untestable without DNA. Per germline, CDR1 LGHNT and CDR2 FRNRAP. This CDR3 is built from 15 residues. The CDR3 spells CASDTRDMPYNEQFF.

The rearrangement joins TRBV6-2 or TRBV6-3 to TRBJ1-1; TCRdb returns TRBD1, unconfirmable since there is no DNA. The germline gives CDR1 MNHEY, CDR2 SVGEGT. The CDR3 is made up of 17 amino acids. The chain's CDR3 is CASSYQAGSLTNTEAFF.

The V and J genes are TRBV29-1 and TRBJ2-3; the TCRdb call, TRBD1, lacks DNA for checking. Germline V gene lookup returns CDR1 SQVTM and CDR2 ANQGSEA. The CDR3 spans 13 residues. CDR3 in amino acids: CSFAGENGDTQYF.